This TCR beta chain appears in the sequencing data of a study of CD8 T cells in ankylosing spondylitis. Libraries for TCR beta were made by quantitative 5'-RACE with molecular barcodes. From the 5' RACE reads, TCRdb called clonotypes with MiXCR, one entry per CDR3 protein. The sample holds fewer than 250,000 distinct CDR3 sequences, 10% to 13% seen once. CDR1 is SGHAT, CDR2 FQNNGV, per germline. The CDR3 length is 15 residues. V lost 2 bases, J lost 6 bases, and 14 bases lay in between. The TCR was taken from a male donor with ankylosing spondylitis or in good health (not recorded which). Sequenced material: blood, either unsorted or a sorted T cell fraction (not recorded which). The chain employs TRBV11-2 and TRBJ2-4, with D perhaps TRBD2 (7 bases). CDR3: CASSLYGGQGNIQYF. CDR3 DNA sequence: TGTGCCAGCAGCTTATACGGGGGGCAGGGAAACATTCAGTACTTC.